A selection of T cell receptor beta chains follows, all from one sample in a study of CD8+ T cells in alopecia areata. TCRdb's table, derived via immunoSEQ multiplex PCR, lists solely in-frame clones and lacks some. The repertoire holds roughly 170,000 clones, with roughly 61% as singletons. Sequencing was performed on CD8+ T cells sorted from blood, taken at week 24, from a patient treated with tofacitinib. The origin of the receptors is a human donor with alopecia areata. Both conserved end residues are part of each CDR3. The order of the fields is V gene, CDR3 protein.

v_gene: TRBV19
CDR3aa: CASNAPRGQGNTEAFF

v_gene: TRBV13
CDR3aa: CASSSGAGLPYEQYF

v_gene: TRBV12-2
CDR3aa: CASRLKQRTEQFF

v_gene: TRBV5-1
CDR3aa: CASSLAGTGDYGYTF

v_gene: TRBV14
CDR3aa: CASSHFVIQGGDYGYTF

v_gene: TRBV7-2
CDR3aa: CASSLDQKWRTSYEQYF

v_gene: TRBV6-5
CDR3aa: CASSYGVLEQNEQFF

v_gene: TRBV7-9
CDR3aa: CASSLAIDYEQYF

v_gene: TRBV7-9
CDR3aa: CASSEGEKLFF

v_gene: TRBV5-1
CDR3aa: CASSSRLAGIQETQYF

v_gene: TRBV2
CDR3aa: CASSEVPRGGRDTQYF

v_gene: TRBV6-5
CDR3aa: CASSQRDTQYF

v_gene: TRBV7-9
CDR3aa: CASSLGQAGQPQHF

v_gene: TRBV7-8
CDR3aa: CASSTLEETQYF

v_gene: TRBV29-1
CDR3aa: CSATVAHPWEKLFF

v_gene: TRBV2
CDR3aa: CASSGSNQPQHF

v_gene: TRBV5-6
CDR3aa: CASSLVAGDNEQFF

v_gene: TRBV15
CDR3aa: CATSSADRVEAFF

v_gene: TRBV5-1
CDR3aa: CASSWRARYQETQYF

v_gene: TRBV30
CDR3aa: CAWSGPSSEQYF

v_gene: TRBV29-1
CDR3aa: CSLWGGLMNTEAFF

v_gene: TRBV7-8
CDR3aa: CASSPAGAGETQYF

v_gene: TRBV30
CDR3aa: CAWSSGNNEQFF

v_gene: TRBV9
CDR3aa: CASSPRFNEQFF

v_gene: TRBV4-1
CDR3aa: CASSPLSGGDTGELFF

v_gene: TRBV6-1
CDR3aa: CASRGRQVLETQYF

v_gene: TRBV2
CDR3aa: CASSRDAGPEAFF

v_gene: TRBV6-1
CDR3aa: CASTFSGELFF

v_gene: TRBV14
CDR3aa: CASSQDFEQFF

v_gene: TRBV5-1
CDR3aa: CASSLAGTPKNIQYF

v_gene: TRBV4-1
CDR3aa: CASSQLPGQGAKNIQYF

v_gene: TRBV27
CDR3aa: CASSLRTPTPDTQYF

v_gene: TRBV14
CDR3aa: CASSQDLPRETQYF

v_gene: TRBV10-3
CDR3aa: CAISETDLGEQYF

v_gene: TRBV5-1
CDR3aa: CASSLVIGTIYEQYF

v_gene: TRBV28
CDR3aa: CASSLPGQGGLGELFF

v_gene: TRBV7-2
CDR3aa: CASSLGFFVNEQFF

v_gene: TRBV5-1
CDR3aa: CASSSRRTPQYF

v_gene: TRBV27
CDR3aa: CASSPGSNTGELFF

v_gene: TRBV7-8
CDR3aa: CASSPEWGPLDEQFF

v_gene: TRBV7-9
CDR3aa: CASSNTDTQYF

v_gene: TRBV29-1
CDR3aa: CSARGGAKNIQYF